A single sample is the source of the 20 T cell receptor beta chains below, sequenced in a study of response to subunit inactivated influenza vaccine. In TCRdb, the RT-PCR reads were re-called with MiXCR into one record per CDR3 protein. The table has roughly 760,000 distinct CDR3 sequences, less than 25% seen once. The sample was PBMCs from blood, taken more than 4 days after vaccination. Receptors were obtained from a man in his fifties who received an inactivated influenza vaccine.

This rearrangement joins TRBV7-3 to TRBJ2-2, with D perhaps TRBD1 or TRBD2 (6 bases each). The CDR3 is made up of 15 amino acids. Looked up from germline, CDR1 is SGHTA and CDR2 is FQGTGA. V dropped 0 bases and J dropped 7 bases, with 12 bases sitting between them. This CDR3 is CASSLTGGINGELFF. CDR3 bases: TGTGCCAGCAGCTTAACGGGGGGCATAAACGGGGAGCTGTTTTTT.

The V call is TRBV15, the J call TRBJ2-7; 12 nucleotides match TRBD2. The germline V gene encodes CDR1 LNHNV and CDR2 YYDKDF (reference sequence). The CDR3 sequence is 15 residues long. The V and J ends lost 9 bases and 2 bases, in that order; junction bases with no gene match: 8. The DNA for the CDR3 is TGTGCCACGAGACTAGCGGGGGCTCCGGCCTACGAGCAGTACTTC. It is translated as CATRLAGAPAYEQYF.

This clonotype occurred a few times. J is TRBJ2-5 and V is TRBV15; a weak D match, TRBD1 (6 bases). The germline V gene has CDR1 LNHNV and CDR2 YYDKDF (reference sequence). V lost 5 bases to trimming and J lost 0 bases, with 10 bases between them. This CDR3 region has 14 residues. CDR3 in DNA: TGTGCCACCAGCCCCGGGACATACCAAGAGACCCAGTACTTC. Translation: CATSPGTYQETQYF.

Only a few counts were recorded for this clonotype. This chain joins TRBV10-2 and TRBJ2-3, with D perhaps assigned TRBD1 or TRBD2 (5 bases each). Trimming cost V 8 bases and J 4 bases, with 16 bases left between them. Germline V gene sequence: CDR1 WSHSY, CDR2 SAAADI. The CDR3 is 14 residues long. CDR3 bases: TGCGCCAGCTGGGCCGAAGGGACCCCAGATACGCAGTATTTT. This gives the protein CASWAEGTPDTQYF.

This chain joins TRBV18 and TRBJ2-6; no definite D call. V lost 3 bases and J 0 bases, leaving 9 bases between the germline ends. The CDR3 spans 16 residues. Germline CDR1 KGHSH, CDR2 LQKENI. The CDR3 nucleotides read TGTGCCAGCTCACCCGAGAGGTACTCTGGGGCCAACGTCCTGACTTTC. Its translation is CASSPERYSGANVLTF.

The chain is built from TRBV12-3 or TRBV12-4 and TRBJ2-1; unclear D gene. The CDR3 spans 12 residues. V was trimmed by 6 bases and J by 6 bases, leaving 9 bases between them. DNA of the CDR3: TGTGCCAGCAGGGGCTGGGTCAATGAGCAGTTCTTC. Amino acid sequence: CASRGWVNEQFF.

This clonotype has at least ten counts. The V and J genes are TRBV7-9 and TRBJ2-7; D remains unclear. Trimming removed 4 bases from V and 6 bases from J, with 22 bases in between. The germline V gene encodes CDR1 SEHNR and CDR2 FQNEAQ (reference sequence). The CDR3 consists of 16 residues. The CDR3 sequence: CASSSQLTPSLGEQYF. Written as DNA, the CDR3 is TGTGCCAGCAGCTCCCAGCTTACGCCGTCCCTCGGCGAGCAGTACTTC.

This clonotype was picked up a small number of times. J is TRBJ1-4 and V is TRBV4-1; 7 nucleotides agree with TRBD1. This CDR3 comprises 16 residues. Trimming cost V 4 bases and J 6 bases; bases outside gene matches: 11. Per germline, CDR1 MGHRA and CDR2 YSYEKL. The CDR3 is CASSRTMGQRYEKLFF. The DNA for the CDR3 is TGCGCCAGCAGCCGCACGATGGGACAGCGTTATGAAAAACTGTTTTTT.

This clonotype was found a few times. This chain links TRBV7-8 with TRBJ2-5; 9 positions agree with TRBD1. The length of the CDR3 is 15 residues. J gave up 5 bases and V 5 bases, and 9 bases lay outside the gene matches. Germline lookup yields CDR1 SGHVS and CDR2 FQNEAQ. This chain's CDR3 is CASSKWTGEGETQYF. In DNA, the CDR3 is TGTGCCAGCAGCAAATGGACAGGGGAAGGGGAGACCCAGTACTTC.

This clonotype was seen only a few times. The gene calls are TRBV7-2 and TRBJ2-7; the D gene is possibly TRBD2 (6 bases). The germline V and J ends were trimmed by 5 bases and 4 bases, with 21 bases remaining between them. The CDR3 is made up of 16 amino acids. Per germline, CDR1 SGHTA and CDR2 FQGNSA. The CDR3: CASSPSALSRNYEQYF. The CDR3 nucleotides are TGTGCCAGCAGCCCTAGCGCTCTCTCCCGAAATTACGAGCAGTACTTC.

This clonotype was observed a few times. The chain uses TRBV5-1 and TRBJ2-7; 7 positions agree with TRBD1. J was trimmed by 4 bases and V by 4 bases; bases with no gene match: 5. Germline lookup yields CDR1 SGHRS and CDR2 YFSETQ. The CDR3 has 13 amino acids. The CDR3 is CASSGGQIYEQYF. CDR3 sequence (DNA): TGCGCCAGCAGCGGGGGACAGATTTACGAGCAGTACTTC.

The chain links TRBV11-3 to TRBJ2-2; D may be TRBD1 (6 bases). V lost 4 bases, J lost 3 bases, and 12 bases lay in between. Germline V lookup: CDR1 SGHNT, CDR2 YENEEA. The CDR3 totals 15 residues. CDR3 coding DNA: TGTGCCAGCAGCTCTAAGGACAGTGACACCGGGGAGCTGTTTTTT. Its translation is CASSSKDSDTGELFF.

This clonotype was seen at least ten times. The rearrangement joins TRBV7-3 to TRBJ2-5; no definite D call. The germline CDR1 and CDR2 sequences are SGHTA and FQGTGA. CDR3 length equals 13 residues. Trimming left V 2 bases short and J 3 bases short, with 7 bases between. The CDR3 sequence is CASSLGEEETQYF. The CDR3, as DNA: TGTGCCAGCAGCTTAGGGGAAGAAGAGACCCAGTACTTC. Drawing the rest from reference TRBV7-3 and TRBJ2-5, the complete variable domain is GAGVSQTPSNKVTEKGKYVELRCDPISGHTALYWYRQSLGQGPEFLIYFQGTGAADDSGLPNDRFFAVRPEGSVSTLKIQRTERGDSAVYLCASSLGEEETQYFGPGTRLLVL.

The chain has TRBV7-6 and TRBJ2-1; TRBD1 matches 7 bases. The CDR3 is made up of 14 amino acids. Germline-derived CDR1 and CDR2 are SGHVS and FNYEAQ. V shed 5 bases, J shed 8 bases, and the junction held 9 bases outside the gene matches. The CDR3, as DNA: TGTGCCAGCAGCAAGGGGGCTGGGGTCGATGAGCAGTTCTTC. Protein sequence: CASSKGAGVDEQFF.

There are a few counts of this clonotype. The chain has TRBV4-1 and TRBJ2-5, with D possibly being TRBD1 or TRBD2 (5 bases each). Germline loops: CDR1 MGHRA, CDR2 YSYEKL. The ends were cut back, 3 bases at V and 4 bases at J, with 15 bases in the middle. The CDR3 loop spans 15 amino acids. DNA of the CDR3: TGCGCCAGCAGCCAGCCCTTCCGGGACCCAGAGACCCAGTACTTC. The encoded protein is CASSQPFRDPETQYF.

V is TRBV7-9 and J is TRBJ2-1, with D possibly matching TRBD1 (6 bases). V lost 5 bases to trimming and J lost 9 bases, with 14 bases between them. CDR3 length equals 13 residues. Germline-derived CDR1 and CDR2 are SEHNR and FQNEAQ (reference sequence). In DNA form, the CDR3 reads TGTGCCAGCAGCCCCTGGACAGAGTCTGAGCAGTTCTTC. Protein product: CASSPWTESEQFF.

This clonotype was seen more than once but under ten times. The chain recombines TRBV30 with TRBJ2-2, with 8 bases aligning to TRBD1. The germline V gene encodes CDR1 GTSNPN and CDR2 SVGIG (reference sequence). The V and J ends lost 8 bases and 5 bases, in that order; junction bases with no gene match: 4. The CDR3 sequence is 12 residues long. The CDR3 DNA follows: TGTGCCGGGACAGGTGGGACCGGGGAGCTGTTTTTT. This codes for CAGTGGTGELFF.

This clonotype was observed at least ten times. The chain recombines TRBV5-1 with TRBJ1-1, with D uncertain. V lost 0 bases and J lost 4, with 16 bases in between. Germline loops: CDR1 SGHRS, CDR2 YFSETQ. The CDR3 is 16 amino acids. Here the CDR3 DNA reads TGCGCCAGCAGCTTGGGCGGAGGGAATGGGATCACTGAAGCTTTCTTT. It is translated as CASSLGGGNGITEAFF.

V and J are TRBV6-5 and TRBJ2-7; possibly TRBD1 or TRBD2 for D (5 bases each). The CDR3 runs to 16 residues. The V end lost 4 bases, the J end lost 9 bases, and 25 bases lay between the germline ends. The germline V gene encodes CDR1 MNHEY and CDR2 SVGAGI. The CDR3 spells CASSWKTRGAGKGQYF. DNA for the CDR3: TGTGCCAGCAGTTGGAAGACCCGGGGCGCCGGGAAGGGGCAGTACTTC.

This clonotype appeared a single time. The chain links TRBV20-1 to TRBJ1-2; D ambiguous. The CDR3 covers 13 residues. The V end was cut by 0 bases, the J end by 5 bases, with 10 bases between. From germline, CDR1 is DFQATT and CDR2 SNEGSKA (reference sequence). CDR3 amino acids: CSARDRPGYGYTF. DNA for the CDR3: TGCAGTGCTAGAGATCGGCCGGGATATGGCTACACCTTC.